This T cell receptor (beta chain) originates from a study of T cells in Graves' hyperthyroidism and ophthalmopathy. V shed 5 bases and J shed 5 bases, with 21 bases lying between them. This CDR3 has 17 amino acids. The germline V gene has CDR1 SGHVS and CDR2 FNYEAQ. This clonotype was detected many times. No antigen is known for it. There were TCR beta CDR3 regions amplified from RNA transcripts. The TCR CDR3 was amplified in a first-round RT-PCR using the HTBI primer set. TCRdb re-derived calls from the multiplex PCR reads in MiXCR, one entry per CDR3 protein. The sample lists around 200,000 distinct CDR3 sequences; approximately 17% were seen once. Study findings and constraints: Classification by a 13 V-J model distinguished ophthalmopathy from stable hyperthyroidism. A median about 7 months before onset, the model predicted ophthalmopathy.

The chain employs TRBV7-6 and TRBJ1-4; perhaps TRBD1 as D (5 bases). This sequence originates from a woman aged 45-59 years with Graves' hyperthyroidism. Sequencing input: blood. DNA for the CDR3: TGTGCCAGCAGCCCACGACCCGGGGGAGGTCGAAATGAAAAACTGTTTTTT. It is translated as CASSPRPGGGRNEKLFF.